This is a list of T cell receptor beta chains from one sample in a study of control samples from healthy donors and cancer patients. The method was immunoSEQ multiplex PCR; TCRdb's version includes in-frame clones alone and lacks a portion of them. In the table there are around 140,000 clones, around 92% of which are singletons. Sequencing was done on a sample of PBMCs. Every receptor here comes from a middle-aged man with head and neck cancer. Each CDR3 is given with its conserved first and last residue. D genes are given only for firm matches. A clone size is listed for some rows: how often the clone was seen (once, few, many), or a class if it is expanded.

j_gene | d_gene | v_gene | abundance | CDR3nt | CDR3aa
TRBJ2-7 | TRBD1 | TRBV27 | NA | TGTGCCAGCAGTCTGGTAGGGACAGGGTGGTCCTACGAGCAGTACTTC | CASSLVGTGWSYEQYF
TRBJ1-1 | NA | TRBV5-1 | NA | TGCGCCAGCAGCTTCAACAAGAACACTGAAGCTTTCTTT | CASSFNKNTEAFF
TRBJ2-7 | TRBD2 | TRBV19 | NA | TGTGCCTGTAGACCTAGCGGGAGCTCCTACGAGCAGTACTTC | CACRPSGSSYEQYF
TRBJ1-2 | TRBD1 | TRBV24-1 | NA | TGTGCCACCAGTGATTCCACCCGGGACAGCTTACTCTATGGCTACACCTTC | CATSDSTRDSLLYGYTF
TRBJ2-1 | NA | TRBV4-1 | NA | TGCGCCAGCAGCCAAGGTCGTGCGCGGAGCTCCTACAATGAGCAGTTCTTC | CASSQGRARSSYNEQFF
TRBJ1-1 | NA | TRBV11-2 | NA | TGTGCCAGCAGCTCCGTTGGGAGAGTCGCGGTGGGGGCTTTCTTT | CASSSVGRVAVGAFF
TRBJ1-5 | TRBD1 | TRBV10-3 | NA | TGTGCCATCAGTCATCGGACAGGGGGCAATCAGCCCCAGCATTTT | CAISHRTGGNQPQHF
TRBJ1-1 | NA | TRBV15 | once | TGTGCCACCAGCAGAAACACTGAAGCTTTCTTT | CATSRNTEAFF
TRBJ2-7 | NA | TRBV5-1 | NA | TGCGCCAGCAGCCCCGACACCCCCTACGAGCAGTACTTC | CASSPDTPYEQYF
TRBJ1-4 | NA | TRBV12-3/TRBV12-4 | NA | TGTGCCAGCAGTCGTAAATCCTATGAAAAACTGTTTTTT | CASSRKSYEKLFF
TRBJ2-1 | NA | TRBV5-3 | NA | TGTGCCAGTTCGCTGGCCGGGACTTTTTACAATGAGCAGTTCTTC | CASSLAGTFYNEQFF